This T cell receptor (beta chain) emerged from a study of cytomegalovirus exposure and HLA in healthy donors. As for the study in general: The roughly 120 million unique TCR beta sequences, from about 179 million T cells, were found by an earlier analysis. Study observations and caveats: Using the classifier, cytomegalovirus status was reportedly diagnosed with high specificity and sensitivity. Prior analysis indicated that the majority of TCR beta V segments exhibited productivity approximately 90% or approximately 30% of the time.

Researchers ran the PCR with 60 Vbeta and 13 Jbeta primers. Generated by immunoSEQ multiplex PCR, the TCRdb table keeps only in-frame clones and is missing some. The table records some 78,000 clones, less than 80% of them present only once. Note on this clone: Its antigen is undetermined.

CDR1 is LNHDA and CDR2 is SQIVND in the germline V gene (reference sequence). CDR3 size: 16 residues. The ends lost 3 bases at V and 7 bases at J; junction bases unmatched: 9. The V gene is TRBV19, the J gene TRBJ2-3, with 11 nucleotides matching TRBD2. The sample comprised PBMCs. This TCR came from a man in his forties or fifties in good health and CMV-seropositive. CDR3 protein: CASSMPLAGDRYTQYF. CDR3 DNA: TGTGCCAGTAGTATGCCACTAGCGGGGGATCGTTATACGCAGTATTTT. Supplemented by reference TRBV19 and TRBJ2-3, the full variable domain reads DGGITQSPKYLFRKEGQNVTLSCEQNLNHDAMYWYRQDPGQGLRLIYYSQIVNDFQKGDIAEGYSVSREKKESFPLTVTSAQKNPTAFYLCASSMPLAGDRYTQYFGPGTRLTVL.